Sequencing of this T cell receptor beta chain was carried out in a study of cytomegalovirus exposure and HLA in healthy donors. In regard to this clone: Its antigen is undetermined.

Sequenced by immunoSEQ multiplex PCR; TCRdb stores in-frame clones only, minus some. The sample holds fewer than 85,000 clones; 94% are singletons and the top ten take roughly 0.6%. Overall study results and limits: Reportedly, diagnosis of cytomegalovirus status by the classifier showed high specificity and sensitivity. In vitro work confirmed that a few CMV-associated chains recognize CMV antigens. Many donors shared some public TCRs, even though most TCR sequences were rare. Listed as cytomegalovirus-associated were 150 or so TCR beta chains.

The CDR3 runs 14 residues. CDR1 is SGHVS, CDR2 FNYEAQ, per germline. Trimming removed 5 bases from V and 2 bases from J, with 13 bases in between. Sample: PBMCs. This chain uses TRBV7-6 with TRBJ2-7; possibly TRBD2 for D (5 bases). The origin of this receptor is a woman aged 18-29 years in good health and CMV-seronegative. CDR3 nucleotides: TGTGCCAGCAGCCGGACTGGAACCACCTACGAGCAGTACTTC. Its translation is CASSRTGTTYEQYF.